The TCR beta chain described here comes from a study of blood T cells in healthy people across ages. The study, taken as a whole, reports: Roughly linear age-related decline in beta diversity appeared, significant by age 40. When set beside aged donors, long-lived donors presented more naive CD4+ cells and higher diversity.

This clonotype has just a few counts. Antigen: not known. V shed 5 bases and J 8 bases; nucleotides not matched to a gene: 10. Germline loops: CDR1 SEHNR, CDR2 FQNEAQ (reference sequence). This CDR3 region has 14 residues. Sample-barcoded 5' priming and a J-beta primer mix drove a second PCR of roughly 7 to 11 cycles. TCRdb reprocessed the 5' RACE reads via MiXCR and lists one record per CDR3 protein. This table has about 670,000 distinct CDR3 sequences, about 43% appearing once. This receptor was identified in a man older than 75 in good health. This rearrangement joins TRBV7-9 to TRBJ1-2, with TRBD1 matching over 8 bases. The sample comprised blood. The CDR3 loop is CASSPSRGREGYTF. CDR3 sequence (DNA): TGTGCCAGCAGCCCCTCCAGGGGGCGCGAGGGCTACACCTTC.